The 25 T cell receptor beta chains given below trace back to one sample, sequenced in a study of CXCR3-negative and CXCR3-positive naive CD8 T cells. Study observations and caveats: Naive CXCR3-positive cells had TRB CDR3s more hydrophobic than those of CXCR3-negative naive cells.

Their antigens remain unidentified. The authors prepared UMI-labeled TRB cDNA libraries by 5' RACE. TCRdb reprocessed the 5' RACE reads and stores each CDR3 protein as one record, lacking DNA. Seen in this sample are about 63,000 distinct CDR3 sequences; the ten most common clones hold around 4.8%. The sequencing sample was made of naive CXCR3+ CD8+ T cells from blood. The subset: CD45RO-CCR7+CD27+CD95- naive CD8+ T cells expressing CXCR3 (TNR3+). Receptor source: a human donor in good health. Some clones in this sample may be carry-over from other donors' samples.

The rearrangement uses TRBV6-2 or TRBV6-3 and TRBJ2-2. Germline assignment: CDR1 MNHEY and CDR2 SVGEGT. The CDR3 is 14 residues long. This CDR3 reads CASSWKPETGELFF.

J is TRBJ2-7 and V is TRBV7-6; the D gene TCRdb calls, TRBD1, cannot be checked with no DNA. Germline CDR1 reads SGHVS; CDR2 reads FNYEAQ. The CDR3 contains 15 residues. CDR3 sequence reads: CASSLGDGRWGEQYF.

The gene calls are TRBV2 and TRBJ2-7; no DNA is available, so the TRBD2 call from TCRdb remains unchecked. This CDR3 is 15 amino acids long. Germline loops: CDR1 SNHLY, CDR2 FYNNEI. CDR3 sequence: CASSETSWGSHEQYF.

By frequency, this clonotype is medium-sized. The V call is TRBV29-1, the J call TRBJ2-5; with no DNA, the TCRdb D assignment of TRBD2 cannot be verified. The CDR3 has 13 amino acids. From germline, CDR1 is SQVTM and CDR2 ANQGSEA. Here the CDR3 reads CSVEGLAYETQYF.

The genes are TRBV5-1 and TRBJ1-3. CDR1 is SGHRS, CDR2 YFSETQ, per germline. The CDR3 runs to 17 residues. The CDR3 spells CASSLGALRSSGNTIYF.

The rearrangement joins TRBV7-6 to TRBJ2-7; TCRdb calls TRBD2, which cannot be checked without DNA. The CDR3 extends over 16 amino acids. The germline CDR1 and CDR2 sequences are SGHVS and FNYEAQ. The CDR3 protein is CASSLEVAIHGYEQYF.

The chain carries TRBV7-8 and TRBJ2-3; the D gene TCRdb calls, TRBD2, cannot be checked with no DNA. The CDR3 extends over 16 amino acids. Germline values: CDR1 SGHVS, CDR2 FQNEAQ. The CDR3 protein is CASSLLAGGLGDTQYF.

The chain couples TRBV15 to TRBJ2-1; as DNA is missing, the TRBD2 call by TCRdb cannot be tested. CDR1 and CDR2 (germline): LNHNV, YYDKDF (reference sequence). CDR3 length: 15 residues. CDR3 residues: CATSREGDYLNEQFF.

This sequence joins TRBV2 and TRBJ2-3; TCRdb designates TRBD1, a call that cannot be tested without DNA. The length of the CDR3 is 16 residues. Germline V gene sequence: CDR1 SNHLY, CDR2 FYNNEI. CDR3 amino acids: CASSEIGSGSPDTQYF.

The CDR3 is CSALGQGDNQPQHF. The V and J genes are TRBV20-1 and TRBJ1-5; TCRdb designates TRBD1, a call that cannot be tested without DNA. Germline V CDR1 and CDR2: DFQATT, SNEGSKA (reference sequence). The CDR3 has 14 residues.

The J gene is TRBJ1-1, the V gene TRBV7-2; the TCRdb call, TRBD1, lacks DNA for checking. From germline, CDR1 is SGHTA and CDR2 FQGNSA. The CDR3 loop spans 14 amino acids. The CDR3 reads CASSTGGRDTEAFF.

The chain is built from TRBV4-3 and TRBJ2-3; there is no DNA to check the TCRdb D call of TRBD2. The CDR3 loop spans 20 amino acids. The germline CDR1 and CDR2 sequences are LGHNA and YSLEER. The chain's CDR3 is CASSPYFGIEAERSTDTQYF.

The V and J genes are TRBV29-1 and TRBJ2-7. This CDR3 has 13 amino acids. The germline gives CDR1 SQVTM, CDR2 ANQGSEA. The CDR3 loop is CSVESGAFYEQYF.

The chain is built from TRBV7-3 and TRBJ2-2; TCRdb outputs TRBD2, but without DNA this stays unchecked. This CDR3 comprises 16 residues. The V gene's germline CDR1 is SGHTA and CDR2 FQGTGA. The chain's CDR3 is CASSWTSGGVAGELFF.

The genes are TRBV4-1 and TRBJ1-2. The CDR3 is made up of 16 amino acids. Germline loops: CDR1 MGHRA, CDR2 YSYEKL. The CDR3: CASSQDSAALGYGYTF.

CDR3 sequence reads: CARGDRHYEQYF. The chain uses TRBV2 and TRBJ2-7; without DNA, the TCRdb call of TRBD1 cannot be checked. This CDR3 comprises 12 residues. The germline V gene encodes CDR1 SNHLY and CDR2 FYNNEI.

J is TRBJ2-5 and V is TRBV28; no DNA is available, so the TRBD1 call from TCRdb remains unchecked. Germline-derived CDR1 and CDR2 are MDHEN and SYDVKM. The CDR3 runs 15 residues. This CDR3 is CASSSANNPGETQYF.

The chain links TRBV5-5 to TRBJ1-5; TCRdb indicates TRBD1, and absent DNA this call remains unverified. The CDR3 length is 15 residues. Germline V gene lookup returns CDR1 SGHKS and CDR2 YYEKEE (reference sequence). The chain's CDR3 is CASSAGQGGNQPQHF.

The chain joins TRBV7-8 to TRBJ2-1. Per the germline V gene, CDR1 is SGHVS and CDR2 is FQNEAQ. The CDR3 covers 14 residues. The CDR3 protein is CASSSTSSYDEQFF.

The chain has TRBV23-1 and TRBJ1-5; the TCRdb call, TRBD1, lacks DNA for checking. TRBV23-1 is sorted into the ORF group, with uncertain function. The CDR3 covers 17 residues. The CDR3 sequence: CASSQPYRSPNNQPQHF.

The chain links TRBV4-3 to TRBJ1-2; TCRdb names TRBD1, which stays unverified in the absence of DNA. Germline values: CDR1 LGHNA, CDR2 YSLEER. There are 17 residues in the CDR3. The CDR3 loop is CASSQDPRVQGWNGYTF.

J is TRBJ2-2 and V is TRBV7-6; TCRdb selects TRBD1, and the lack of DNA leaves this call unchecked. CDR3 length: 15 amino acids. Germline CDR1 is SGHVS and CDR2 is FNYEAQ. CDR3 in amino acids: CASSSRGQNTGELFF.

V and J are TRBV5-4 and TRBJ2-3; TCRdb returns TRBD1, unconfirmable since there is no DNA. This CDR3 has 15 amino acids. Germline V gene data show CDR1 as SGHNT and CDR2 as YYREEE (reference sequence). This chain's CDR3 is CASSLGGTSTDTQYF.

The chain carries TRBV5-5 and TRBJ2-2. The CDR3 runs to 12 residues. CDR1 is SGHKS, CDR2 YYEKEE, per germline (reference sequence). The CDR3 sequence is CASSVNTGELFF.

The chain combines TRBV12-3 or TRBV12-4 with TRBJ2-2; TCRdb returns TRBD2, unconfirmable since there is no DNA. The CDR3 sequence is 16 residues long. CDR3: CASSFSGTPNTGELFF.